This is a list of T cell receptor beta chains from one sample in a study of blood T cell repertoires in COVID-19. Produced via immunoSEQ multiplex PCR; TCRdb's table is partial and in-frame only. The sample lists approximately 75,000 clones, approximately 78% occurring once. The sequenced sample was peripheral blood. The receptors here all came from a human donor in a cohort sampled during active COVID-19. Both conserved end residues are part of each CDR3. Fields, in order: clone size, D gene, J gene, V gene, CDR3 protein, CDR3 DNA. The D gene is left open where the match is weak. Part of the rows lack a size; the others show once, few, many or a class for expanded clones.

>many|TRBD1|TRBJ2-7|TRBV25-1
CASSLGQGRLGEQYF
TGTGCCAGCAGTCTGGGACAGGGAAGGCTTGGGGAGCAGTACTTC
>.|TRBD1|TRBJ1-1|TRBV3-1/TRBV3-2
CASSLPGQGTEAFF
TGTGCCAGCAGCCTTCCGGGACAGGGAACTGAAGCTTTCTTT
>.|.|TRBJ1-1|TRBV19
CASSRGQLYEAFF
TGTGCCAGTAGTAGAGGACAGCTTTATGAAGCTTTCTTT
>.|TRBD1|TRBJ2-4|TRBV5-1
CASSQGDAKNIQYF
TGCGCCAGCAGCCAGGGGGATGCCAAAAACATTCAGTACTTC
>.|TRBD1|TRBJ1-2|TRBV7-9
CASSRGTGANYGYTF
TGTGCCAGCAGCCGTGGAACAGGGGCTAACTATGGCTACACCTTC
>.|TRBD2|TRBJ2-5|TRBV19
CASTRAGGETQYF
TGTGCCAGTACCAGGGCGGGGGGAGAGACCCAGTACTTC
>.|.|TRBJ2-7|TRBV30
CAFLTEVRREQYF
TGTGCCTTCCTGACCGAGGTACGTAGAGAGCAGTACTTC
>.|TRBD2|TRBJ2-7|TRBV11-2
CASSLVAAGAYEQYF
TGTGCCAGCAGCTTAGTCGCAGCGGGGGCCTACGAGCAGTACTTC
>.|.|TRBJ1-5|TRBV27
CASSFLGRAGNQPQHF
TGTGCCAGCAGTTTTCTCGGCAGGGCAGGCAATCAGCCCCAGCATTTT
>medium-sized|TRBD1|TRBJ2-7|TRBV3-1/TRBV3-2
CASSPRGTGGGYEQYF
TGTGCCAGCAGTCCCAGAGGGACAGGGGGCGGCTACGAGCAGTACTTC
>.|.|TRBJ2-7|TRBV19
CASSIAEGASYEQYF
TGTGCCAGTAGTATCGCGGAGGGGGCGAGCTACGAGCAGTACTTC
>once|.|TRBJ1-2|TRBV4-3
CASSHPTGSRNNYGYTF
TGCGCCAGCAGCCACCCCACCGGAAGCAGGAATAACTATGGCTACACCTTC
>.|.|TRBJ1-6|TRBV2
CASSPEAVSRSPLHF
TGTGCCAGCAGTCCTGAGGCGGTCAGTCGATCACCCCTCCACTTT
>.|.|TRBJ1-3|TRBV4-1
CASSGLADGNTIYF
TGCGCCAGCAGCGGGCTGGCAGATGGAAACACCATATATTTT
>.|TRBD1|TRBJ1-4|TRBV18
CASSYKQGEKLFF
TGTGCCAGCTCATATAAACAGGGGGAAAAACTGTTTTTT
>.|.|TRBJ1-5|TRBV5-1
CASSLVPGVGNQPQHF
TGCGCCAGCAGCTTGGTCCCAGGGGTGGGCAATCAGCCCCAGCATTTT